These T cell receptor beta chains were read from a single sample in a study of T cell repertoires in cytomegalovirus infection. These receptors' targets are unknown. TCRdb passed the reads through MiXCR, listing each CDR3 protein once. Of 700,000 to 950,000 distinct CDR3 sequences listed, over 25% were seen once; the top ten hold around 12%. Specimen: cultured CD8+ T cells from PBMCs, collected from culture after CMV antigen stimulation. These receptors were obtained from a human donor in good health (CMV status not recorded). Some clones in this sample may be carry-over from other donors' samples. Both conserved end residues are part of each CDR3. D genes are given only for firm matches. Clone sizes are given selectively: once, few, many, or a class where the clone is expanded.

v_call	clone_size	d_call	j_call	cdr3_aa
TRBV28	NA	NA	TRBJ2-5	CASQGGGETQYF
TRBV6-1	few	TRBD2	TRBJ2-3	CASSASGVSTDTQYF
TRBV7-9	many	NA	TRBJ2-1	CASERDSYNEQFF
TRBV2	NA	NA	TRBJ1-1	CASSEAPTTRFGAFF
TRBV7-6	NA	NA	TRBJ2-2	CASSLDRSLTGELFF
TRBV13	NA	TRBD2	TRBJ2-1	CASNPTGGRTYNEQFF
TRBV28	few	TRBD2	TRBJ2-3	CASSLQPGLAFTPGTDTQYF
TRBV19	NA	NA	TRBJ1-5	CASSIAGWNQPQHF
TRBV7-2	many	TRBD1	TRBJ2-2	CASSLALSRGRGTGELFF
TRBV7-8	NA	NA	TRBJ1-6	CASSLAGLNSPLHF
TRBV7-2	many	TRBD2	TRBJ2-1	CASSPAGDNEQFF
TRBV7-6	many	TRBD2	TRBJ2-1	CASSLLAGSNNEQFF
TRBV12-3/TRBV12-4	few	TRBD1	TRBJ1-3	CASSIGTGSGNTIYF
TRBV7-2	many	TRBD1	TRBJ1-1	CAVPQGVTAEAFF
TRBV7-9	few	TRBD2	TRBJ2-1	CASSAKLADPSYNEQFF
TRBV27	NA	NA	TRBJ2-2	CASSGDTSYTGELFF
TRBV7-2	few	TRBD2	TRBJ2-1	CASSPPTSGLNEQFF
TRBV12-3/TRBV12-4	many	NA	TRBJ1-2	CASSLTSRGSYTF
TRBV12-3/TRBV12-4	NA	TRBD1	TRBJ1-2	CASSPVGTGDGYTF
TRBV4-1	NA	NA	TRBJ1-5	CASSPDLYSNQPQHF
TRBV27	many	TRBD2	TRBJ2-1	CASSSGGPYNEQFF
TRBV6-5	NA	NA	TRBJ1-1	CASSYGLLTEAFF
TRBV6-5	NA	NA	TRBJ1-2	CASSHGTAHGYTF
TRBV28	NA	TRBD2	TRBJ2-1	CVSSPLTSGDHNEQFF
TRBV6-6	NA	NA	TRBJ2-2	CASSYPGGENTGELFF
TRBV18	NA	TRBD1	TRBJ1-2	CASSPPDRGLDGYTF
TRBV20-1	NA	TRBD1	TRBJ1-5	CSARDFKGTGGFSSNQPQHF
TRBV7-9	many	TRBD1	TRBJ2-2	CASSIGQGASTGELFF
TRBV7-9	many	TRBD1	TRBJ1-2	CASSWGQDLGGYTF
TRBV20-1	few	TRBD2	TRBJ2-2	CSAHRLAGANTGELFF
TRBV7-9	many	TRBD1	TRBJ1-2	CVGTGGASGYGYTF
TRBV19	few	TRBD1	TRBJ1-1	CASSIPGTGVTEAFF
TRBV6-2/TRBV6-3	NA	NA	TRBJ1-2	CASSLLKNYGYTF
TRBV7-9	NA	NA	TRBJ2-1	CASSLVPSKGDEHFF
TRBV11-1	NA	NA	TRBJ2-2	CASETETNTGELFF
TRBV4-2	NA	TRBD2	TRBJ2-2	CASSPTGGGTGELFF
TRBV7-9	many	TRBD1	TRBJ1-2	CASSYGQGYGYTF
TRBV7-2	many	TRBD2	TRBJ2-1	CASSLVPSGGFGNEQFF
TRBV2	few	TRBD1	TRBJ2-2	CASLDRAGELFF
TRBV20-1	NA	TRBD2	TRBJ2-5	CSGTSGVQETQYF
TRBV29-1	NA	TRBD2	TRBJ2-7	CSVEGLAGDRFSYEQYF
TRBV12-3/TRBV12-4	few	NA	TRBJ1-2	CASSPSDSFYGYTF
TRBV25-1	NA	NA	TRBJ2-1	CASSEGAEYNEQFF
TRBV10-3	NA	TRBD1	TRBJ2-3	CAISESVTGITDTQYF
TRBV13	few	NA	TRBJ1-1	CASSAFRWGQTAGGDTEAFF
TRBV27	NA	NA	TRBJ2-1	CASSSGVWSEQFF
TRBV15	few	NA	TRBJ2-1	CATRNLGGFYNEQFF
TRBV6-5	NA	NA	TRBJ1-2	CASTYLGEGGYTF
TRBV12-3/TRBV12-4	many	NA	TRBJ1-2	CASSQNRADGYTF
TRBV7-6	few	TRBD1	TRBJ2-1	CASSLDPRGQGFYNEQFF
TRBV7-2	many	NA	TRBJ2-3	CARRRTDTQYF
TRBV20-1	NA	TRBD1	TRBJ1-5	CSARGNRGWQPQHF
TRBV3-1	NA	TRBD2	TRBJ2-3	CASSHPSGGRDTQYF